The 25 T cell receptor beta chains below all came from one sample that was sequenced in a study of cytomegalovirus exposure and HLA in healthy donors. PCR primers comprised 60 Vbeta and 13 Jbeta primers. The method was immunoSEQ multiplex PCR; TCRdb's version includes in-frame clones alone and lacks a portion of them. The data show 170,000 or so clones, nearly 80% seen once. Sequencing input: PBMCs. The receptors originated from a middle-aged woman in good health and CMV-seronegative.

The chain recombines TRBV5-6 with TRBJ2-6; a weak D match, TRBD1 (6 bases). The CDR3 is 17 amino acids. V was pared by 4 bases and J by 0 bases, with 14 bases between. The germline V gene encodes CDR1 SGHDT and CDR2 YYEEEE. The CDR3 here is CASSIRTDSSGANVLTF. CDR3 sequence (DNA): TGTGCCAGCAGCATAAGGACAGACAGCTCTGGGGCCAACGTCCTGACTTTC. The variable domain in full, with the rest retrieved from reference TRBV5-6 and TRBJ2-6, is DAGVTQSPTHLIKTRGQQVTLRCSPKSGHDTVSWYQQALGQGPQFIFQYYEEEERQRGNFPDRFSGHQFPNYSSELNVNALLLGDSALYLCASSIRTDSSGANVLTFGAGSRLTVL.

The CDR3 reads CASSSDRDSRNTGELFF. CDR3 sequence (DNA): TGTGCCAGCAGCAGCGACCGGGACTCCCGGAACACCGGGGAGCTGTTTTTT. The rearrangement uses TRBV21-1 and TRBJ2-2; the table gives TRBD2 as D, unverified against the DNA. TRBV21-1 is classified as a pseudogene. This CDR3 contains 17 residues.

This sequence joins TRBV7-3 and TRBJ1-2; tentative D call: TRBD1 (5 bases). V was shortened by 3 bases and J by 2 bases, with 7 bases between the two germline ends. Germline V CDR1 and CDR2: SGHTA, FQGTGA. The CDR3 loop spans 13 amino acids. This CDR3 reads CASSLGGNYGYTF. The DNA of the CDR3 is TGTGCCAGCAGCTTGGGGGGAAACTATGGCTACACCTTC.

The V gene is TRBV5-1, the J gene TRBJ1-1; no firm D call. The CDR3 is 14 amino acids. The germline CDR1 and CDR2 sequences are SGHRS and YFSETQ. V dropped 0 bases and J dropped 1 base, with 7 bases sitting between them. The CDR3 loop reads CASSLGHGNTEAFF. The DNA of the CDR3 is TGCGCCAGCAGCTTGGGACACGGGAACACTGAAGCTTTCTTT.

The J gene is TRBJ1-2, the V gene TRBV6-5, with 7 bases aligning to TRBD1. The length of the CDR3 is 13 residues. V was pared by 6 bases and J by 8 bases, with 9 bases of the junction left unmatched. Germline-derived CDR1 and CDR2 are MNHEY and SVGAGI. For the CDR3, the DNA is TGTGCCAGCAGCCCTGGGACAGTTGACGGCTACACCTTC. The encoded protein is CASSPGTVDGYTF.

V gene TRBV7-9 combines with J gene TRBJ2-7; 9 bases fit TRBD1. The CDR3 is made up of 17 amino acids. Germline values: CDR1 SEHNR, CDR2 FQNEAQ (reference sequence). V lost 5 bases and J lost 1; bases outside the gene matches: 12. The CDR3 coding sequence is TGTGCCAGCAGCCCTGAAACAATCGGGACAGGGTCCTACGAGCAGTACTTC. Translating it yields CASSPETIGTGSYEQYF.

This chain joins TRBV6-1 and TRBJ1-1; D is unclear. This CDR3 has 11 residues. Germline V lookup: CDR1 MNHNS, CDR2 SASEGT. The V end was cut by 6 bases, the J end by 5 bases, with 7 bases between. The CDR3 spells CASSRGTEAFF. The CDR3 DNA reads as TGTGCCAGCAGCCGGGGAACTGAAGCTTTCTTT.

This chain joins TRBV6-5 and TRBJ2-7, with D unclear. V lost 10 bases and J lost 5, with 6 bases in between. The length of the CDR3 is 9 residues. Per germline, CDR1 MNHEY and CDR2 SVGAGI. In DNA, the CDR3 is TGTGCCACCAAAAACGAGCAGTACTTC. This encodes CATKNEQYF.

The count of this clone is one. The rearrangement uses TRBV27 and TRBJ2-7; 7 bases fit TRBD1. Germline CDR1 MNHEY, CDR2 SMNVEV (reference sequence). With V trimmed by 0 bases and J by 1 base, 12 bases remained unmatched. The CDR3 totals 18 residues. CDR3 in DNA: TGTGCCAGCAGTTTATCGGGCTCGGTACAGGGGAAATCCTACGAGCAGTACTTC. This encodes CASSLSGSVQGKSYEQYF.

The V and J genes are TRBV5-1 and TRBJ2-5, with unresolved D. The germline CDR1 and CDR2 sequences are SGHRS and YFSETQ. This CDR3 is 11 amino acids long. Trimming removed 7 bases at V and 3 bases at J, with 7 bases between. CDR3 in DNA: TGCGCCAGCGGCCAGGAAGAGACCCAGTACTTC. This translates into CASGQEETQYF.

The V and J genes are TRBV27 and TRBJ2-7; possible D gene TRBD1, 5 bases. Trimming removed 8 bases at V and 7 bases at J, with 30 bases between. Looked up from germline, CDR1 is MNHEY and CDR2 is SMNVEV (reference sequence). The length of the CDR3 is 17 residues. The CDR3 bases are TGTGCCAGCCGATATAAGGGGCTAGGGGTAGGTAACTGGGAGCAGTACTTC. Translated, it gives CASRYKGLGVGNWEQYF.

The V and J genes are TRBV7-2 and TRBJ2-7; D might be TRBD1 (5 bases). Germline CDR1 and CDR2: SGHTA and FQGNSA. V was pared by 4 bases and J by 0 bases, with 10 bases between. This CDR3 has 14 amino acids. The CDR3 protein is CASSSQGSSYEQYF. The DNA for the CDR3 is TGTGCCAGCAGCTCCCAGGGTAGCTCCTACGAGCAGTACTTC. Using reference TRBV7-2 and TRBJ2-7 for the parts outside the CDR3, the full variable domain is GAGVSQSPSNKVTEKGKDVELRCDPISGHTALYWYRQSLGQGLEFLIYFQGNSAPDKSGLPSDRFSAERTGGSVSTLTIQRTQQEDSAVYLCASSSQGSSYEQYFGPGTRLTVT.

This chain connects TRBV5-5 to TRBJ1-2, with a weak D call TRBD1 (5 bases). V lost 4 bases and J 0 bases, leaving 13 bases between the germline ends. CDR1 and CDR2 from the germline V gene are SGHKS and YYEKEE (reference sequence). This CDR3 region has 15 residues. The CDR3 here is CASSPVGAANYGYTF. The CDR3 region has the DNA TGTGCCAGCAGCCCCGTAGGGGCGGCTAACTATGGCTACACCTTC.

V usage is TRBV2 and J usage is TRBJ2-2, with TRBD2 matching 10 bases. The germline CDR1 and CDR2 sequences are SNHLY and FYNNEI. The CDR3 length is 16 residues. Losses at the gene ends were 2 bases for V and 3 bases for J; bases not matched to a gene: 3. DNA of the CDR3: TGTGCCAGCAGTGAACTAAGCGGGGGGGACACCGGGGAGCTGTTTTTT. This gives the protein CASSELSGGDTGELFF. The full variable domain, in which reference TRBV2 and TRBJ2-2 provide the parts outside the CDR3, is EPEVTQTPSHQVTQMGQEVILRCVPISNHLYFYWYRQILGQKVEFLVSFYNNEISEKSEIFDDQFSVERPDGSNFTLKIRSTKLEDSAMYFCASSELSGGDTGELFFGEGSRLTVL.

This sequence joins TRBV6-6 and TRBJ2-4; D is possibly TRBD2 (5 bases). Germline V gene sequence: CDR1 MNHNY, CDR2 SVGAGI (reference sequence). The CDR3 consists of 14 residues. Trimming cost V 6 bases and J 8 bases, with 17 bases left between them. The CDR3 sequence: CASSLARGTHIQYF. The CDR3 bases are TGTGCCAGCAGCCTTGCTCGGGGTACGCACATTCAGTACTTC.

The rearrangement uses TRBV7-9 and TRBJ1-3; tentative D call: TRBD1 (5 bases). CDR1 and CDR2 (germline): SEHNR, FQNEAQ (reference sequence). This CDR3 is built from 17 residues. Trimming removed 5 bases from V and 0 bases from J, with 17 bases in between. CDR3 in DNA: TGTGCCAGCAGCAGCCTAATGACAGACCCCTCTGGAAACACCATATATTTT. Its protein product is CASSSLMTDPSGNTIYF.

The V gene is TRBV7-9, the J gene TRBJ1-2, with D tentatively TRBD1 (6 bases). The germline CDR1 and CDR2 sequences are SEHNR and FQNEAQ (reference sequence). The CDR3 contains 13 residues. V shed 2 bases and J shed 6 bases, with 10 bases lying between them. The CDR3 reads CASSLSGGNGYTF. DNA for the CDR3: TGTGCCAGCAGCTTATCGGGGGGCAATGGCTACACCTTC.

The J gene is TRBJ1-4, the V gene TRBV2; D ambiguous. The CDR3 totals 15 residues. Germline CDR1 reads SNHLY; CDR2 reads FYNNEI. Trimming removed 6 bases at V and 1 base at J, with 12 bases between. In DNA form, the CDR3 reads TGTGCCAGCAGAAGCAGGCTACGAACTAATGAAAAACTGTTTTTT. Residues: CASRSRLRTNEKLFF.

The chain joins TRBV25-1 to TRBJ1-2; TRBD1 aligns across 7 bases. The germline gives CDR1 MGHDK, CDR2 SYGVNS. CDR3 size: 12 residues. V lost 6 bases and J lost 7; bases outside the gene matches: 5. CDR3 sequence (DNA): TGTGCCAGCAGGCATGACAGGGCTGGCTACACCTTC. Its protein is CASRHDRAGYTF.

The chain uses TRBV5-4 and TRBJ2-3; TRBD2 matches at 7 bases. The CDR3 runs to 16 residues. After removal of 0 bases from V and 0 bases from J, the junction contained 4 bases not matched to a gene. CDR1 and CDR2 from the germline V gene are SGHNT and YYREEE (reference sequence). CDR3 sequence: CASSLAGLPSTDTQYF. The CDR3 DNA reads TGTGCCAGCAGCTTGGCGGGACTACCTAGCACAGATACGCAGTATTTT.

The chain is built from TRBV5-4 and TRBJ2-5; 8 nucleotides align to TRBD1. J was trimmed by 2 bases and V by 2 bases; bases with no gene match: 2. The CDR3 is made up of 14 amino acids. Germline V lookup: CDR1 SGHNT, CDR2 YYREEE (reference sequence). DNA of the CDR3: TGTGCCAGCAGCTTAGGACAGGGACAAGAGACCCAGTACTTC. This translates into CASSLGQGQETQYF.

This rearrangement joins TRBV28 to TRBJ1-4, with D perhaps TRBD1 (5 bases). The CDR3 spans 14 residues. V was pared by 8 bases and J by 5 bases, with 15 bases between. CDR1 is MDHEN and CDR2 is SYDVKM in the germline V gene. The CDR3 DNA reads TGTGCCAGCTCCCTAGGGGCCCGAAATGAAAAACTGTTTTTT. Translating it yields CASSLGARNEKLFF. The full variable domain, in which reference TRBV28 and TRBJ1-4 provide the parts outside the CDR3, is DVKVTQSSRYLVKRTGEKVFLECVQDMDHENMFWYRQDPGLGLRLIYFSYDVKMKEKGDIPEGYSVSREKKERFSLILESASTNQTSMYLCASSLGARNEKLFFGSGTQLSVL.

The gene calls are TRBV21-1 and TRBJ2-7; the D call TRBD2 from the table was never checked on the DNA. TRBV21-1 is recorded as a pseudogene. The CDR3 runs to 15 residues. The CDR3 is CASSNYFGETNEQYF. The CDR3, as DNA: TGTGCCAGCAGCAATTATTTTGGAGAAACCAACGAGCAGTACTTC.

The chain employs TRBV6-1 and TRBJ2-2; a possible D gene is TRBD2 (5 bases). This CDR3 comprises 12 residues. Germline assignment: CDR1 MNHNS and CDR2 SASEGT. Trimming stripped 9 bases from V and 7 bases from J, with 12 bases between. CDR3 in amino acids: CASTSGGGELFF. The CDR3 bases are TGTGCCAGTACCTCCGGAGGCGGGGAGCTGTTTTTT.

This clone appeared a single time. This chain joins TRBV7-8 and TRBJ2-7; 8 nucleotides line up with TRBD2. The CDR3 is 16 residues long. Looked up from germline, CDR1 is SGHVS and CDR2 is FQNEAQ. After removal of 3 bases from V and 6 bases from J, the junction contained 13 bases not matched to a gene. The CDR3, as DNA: TGTGCCAGCAGCTTTAGACTCCCCGGGACTAGACCCGAGCAGTACTTC. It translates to CASSFRLPGTRPEQYF.